This entry features one T cell receptor beta chain sequence. This entry belongs to a study of blood T cell repertoires in COVID-19. Profiled with immunoSEQ multiplex PCR; TCRdb holds only in-frame clones, not every one. The table lists 180,000 or so clones, around 78% of them singletons, with about 4.6% in the top ten. The CDR3 contains 15 residues. The germline gives CDR1 LNHDA, CDR2 SQIVND (reference sequence). Trimming removed 5 bases from V and 5 bases from J; junction bases left unmatched: 10. Recovered status in Cohort 3 required two negative PCRs, clearance, or symptom resolution. The J gene is TRBJ1-2, the V gene TRBV19, with 8 bases matching TRBD1. Material for sequencing was PBMCs or T cells enriched from blood (not recorded which). The sequence derives from a woman between 45 and 60 years old who had recovered from COVID-19. CDR3 residues: CASSGGQGFGYGYTF. In DNA form, the CDR3 reads TGTGCCAGTAGTGGCGGACAGGGCTTTGGTTATGGCTACACCTTC.